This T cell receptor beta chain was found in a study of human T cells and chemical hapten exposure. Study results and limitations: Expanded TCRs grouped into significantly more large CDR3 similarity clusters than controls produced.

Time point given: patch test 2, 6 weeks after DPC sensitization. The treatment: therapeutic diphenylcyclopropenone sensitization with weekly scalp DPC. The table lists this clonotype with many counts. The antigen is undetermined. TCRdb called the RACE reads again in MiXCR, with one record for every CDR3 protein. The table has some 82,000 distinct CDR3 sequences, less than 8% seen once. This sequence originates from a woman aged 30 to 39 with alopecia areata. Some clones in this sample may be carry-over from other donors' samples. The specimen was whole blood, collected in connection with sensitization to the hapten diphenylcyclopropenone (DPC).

CDR3 protein: CSASWLSTDTQYF. The CDR3 coding sequence is TGCAGTGCTAGCTGGCTAAGCACAGATACGCAGTATTTT. The V gene is TRBV20-1, the J gene TRBJ2-3, with D unresolved. V lost 3 bases to trimming and J lost 0 bases, with 7 bases between them. Germline values: CDR1 DFQATT, CDR2 SNEGSKA (reference sequence). The CDR3 totals 13 residues.